Presented here are 22 T cell receptor beta chains from one specimen sequenced in a study of T cell responses to AZD1222 COVID-19 vaccine. TCRdb's copy holds only in-frame clones and misses some; the assay was immunoSEQ multiplex PCR. This table holds 85,000 to 120,000 clones, roughly 87% found once. The sequencing here drew on peripheral blood, taken 28 days after the second AZD1222 dose. The receptors come from an adult who received the AZD1222 COVID-19 vaccine.

This chain links TRBV29-1 with TRBJ2-7; TRBD1 agrees at 7 bases. The CDR3 sequence is 13 residues long. CDR1 is SQVTM and CDR2 is ANQGSEA in the germline V gene. The ends lost 0 bases at V and 6 bases at J; junction bases unmatched: 5. CDR3 in DNA: TGCAGCGTTGAAGATAGGCCAGGGGGCGAGCAGTACTTC. It specifies CSVEDRPGGEQYF.

V gene TRBV6-1 combines with J gene TRBJ2-7; no reliable D call. Germline loops: CDR1 MNHNS, CDR2 SASEGT. The CDR3 has 13 amino acids. The V end lost 3 bases, the J end lost 7 bases, and 13 bases lay between the germline ends. Here the CDR3 DNA reads TGTGCCAGCAGTGAGAATCTGGGGTTGGAGCAGTACTTC. Translating it yields CASSENLGLEQYF.

The rearrangement uses TRBV19 and TRBJ1-2; weak D call: TRBD1 (5 bases). This CDR3 comprises 17 residues. Trimming stripped 0 bases from V and 0 bases from J, with 14 bases between. Germline V lookup: CDR1 LNHDA, CDR2 SQIVND (reference sequence). The CDR3 protein is CASSIDQGAGSNYGYTF. The CDR3 DNA reads as TGTGCCAGTAGTATAGATCAGGGCGCCGGATCTAACTATGGCTACACCTTC.

This chain joins TRBV15 and TRBJ2-7, with a tentative D call TRBD2 (5 bases). The length of the CDR3 is 12 residues. From germline, CDR1 is LNHNV and CDR2 YYDKDF (reference sequence). V was pared by 3 bases and J by 3 bases, with 6 bases between. The CDR3 DNA sequence: TGTGCCACCAGCAGGGACTTCTACGAGCAGTACTTC. As protein: CATSRDFYEQYF.

The chain has TRBV7-6 and TRBJ2-7, with 9 nucleotides matching TRBD1. The CDR3 sequence is 15 residues long. CDR1 is SGHVS and CDR2 is FNYEAQ in the germline V gene. Trimming removed 5 bases from V and 3 bases from J; junction bases left unmatched: 8. CDR3 loop: CASSDGTGRRYEQYF. CDR3 bases: TGTGCCAGCAGCGACGGGACAGGGCGTCGCTACGAGCAGTACTTC. The whole variable domain, remainder taken from reference TRBV7-6 and TRBJ2-7, is GAGVSQSPRYKVTKRGQDVALRCDPISGHVSLYWYRQALGQGPEFLTYFNYEAQQDKSGLPNDRFSAERPEGSISTLTIQRTEQRDSAMYRCASSDGTGRRYEQYFGPGTRLTVT.

This chain uses TRBV6-1 with TRBJ1-1; 8 bases line up with TRBD1. The CDR3 runs 18 residues. V lost 3 bases and J lost 0; bases outside the gene matches: 12. CDR1 and CDR2 (germline): MNHNS, SASEGT. CDR3 DNA: TGTGCCAGCAGTGACCTCCGGGACAGGAAAAATCTGAACACTGAAGCTTTCTTT. It encodes CASSDLRDRKNLNTEAFF.

The chain joins TRBV4-2 to TRBJ1-4, with 7 bases fitting TRBD1. The V gene end was trimmed by 3 bases and the J gene end by 8 bases; junction bases not matched to a gene: 9. Looked up from germline, CDR1 is LGHNA and CDR2 is YNFKEQ. This CDR3 region has 15 residues. CDR3 nucleotide sequence: TGTGCCAGCAGCCAGAGCGGGGACAGTGGCGAAAAACTGTTTTTT. This gives the protein CASSQSGDSGEKLFF.

At least ten counts were recorded for this clone. The V and J genes are TRBV6-2 or TRBV6-3 and TRBJ2-1; TRBD2 is a possible D gene (5 bases). Germline V gives CDR1 MNHEY, CDR2 SVGEGT. V was cut by 5 bases and J by 4 bases, with 6 bases left in between. There are 12 residues in the CDR3. Here the CDR3 reads CASSERYNEQFF. The CDR3 DNA follows: TGTGCCAGCAGTGAGCGGTACAATGAGCAGTTCTTC.

This sequence joins TRBV5-5 and TRBJ2-7, with 10 bases that match TRBD2. CDR3 length equals 15 residues. The V gene end was trimmed by 4 bases and the J gene end by 2 bases; junction bases not matched to a gene: 6. Germline values: CDR1 SGHKS, CDR2 YYEKEE (reference sequence). CDR3 DNA: TGTGCCAGCAGCCTCAGGACTAGCGGAACCTACGAGCAGTACTTC. Protein product: CASSLRTSGTYEQYF.

The chain has TRBV10-3 and TRBJ1-1, with 8 bases lining up with TRBD1. CDR1 ENHRY and CDR2 SYGVKD come from the germline V gene. The CDR3 has 19 amino acids. V shed 5 bases and J 6 bases; nucleotides not matched to a gene: 23. The CDR3 protein is CAISPARPKDRVVYAEAFF. The CDR3 bases are TGTGCCATCAGTCCTGCACGACCCAAGGACAGGGTGGTTTACGCTGAAGCTTTCTTT.

The chain is built from TRBV18 and TRBJ2-5; D possibly matches TRBD1 or TRBD2 (6 bases each). V was shortened by 2 bases and J by 5 bases, with 12 bases between the two germline ends. Germline V gene data show CDR1 as KGHSH and CDR2 as LQKENI. The CDR3 totals 14 residues. Here the CDR3 reads CASSPMGGRETQYF. CDR3 in DNA: TGTGCCAGCTCACCAATGGGGGGCCGGGAGACCCAGTACTTC.

The chain couples TRBV2 to TRBJ2-2, with a tentative D call TRBD2 (6 bases). Germline assignment: CDR1 SNHLY and CDR2 FYNNEI. The CDR3 contains 15 residues. V lost 2 bases to trimming and J lost 5 bases, with 12 bases between them. The CDR3 nucleotides read TGTGCCAGCAGTGAAACGGGGGTGGGTACCGGGGAGCTGTTTTTT. Its translation is CASSETGVGTGELFF.

The CDR3 coding sequence is TGTGCCAGCAGTTACAGTTGGCGGGGAAGCTACAATGAGCAGTTCTTC. This encodes CASSYSWRGSYNEQFF. This chain uses TRBV6-5 with TRBJ2-1; D may be TRBD2 (6 bases). The germline V gene encodes CDR1 MNHEY and CDR2 SVGAGI. V lost 2 bases and J 3 bases, leaving 14 bases between the germline ends. The CDR3 covers 16 residues.

The J gene is TRBJ2-7, the V gene TRBV2; D ambiguous. The CDR3 runs to 13 residues. V was shortened by 6 bases and J by 3 bases, with 12 bases between the two germline ends. Looked up from germline, CDR1 is SNHLY and CDR2 is FYNNEI. The DNA of the CDR3 is TGTGCCAGCAGGGCGGCCCACCTCTACGAGCAGTACTTC. Its translation: CASRAAHLYEQYF.

This clone was seen a single time. This chain uses TRBV7-2 with TRBJ2-2; D unclear. The V gene's germline CDR1 is SGHTA and CDR2 FQGNSA. This CDR3 comprises 13 residues. The V and J ends lost 1 base and 5 bases respectively, with 5 bases between them. CDR3 coding DNA: TGTGCCAGCAGCTTAGGGGGTACCGGGGAGCTGTTTTTT. Residues: CASSLGGTGELFF.

V and J are TRBV6-5 and TRBJ2-7, with D possibly being TRBD2 (6 bases). Trimming took 2 bases from V and 6 from J, leaving 8 bases between them. Germline V gene sequence: CDR1 MNHEY, CDR2 SVGAGI. There are 12 residues in the CDR3. The CDR3 protein is CASSYGGSEQYF. The CDR3 DNA is TGTGCCAGCAGTTACGGGGGGTCCGAGCAGTACTTC.

This clone was observed once. J is TRBJ2-7 and V is TRBV4-2; 8 bases map to TRBD1. The CDR3 totals 15 residues. Per the germline V gene, CDR1 is LGHNA and CDR2 is YNFKEQ. Germline trimming cut 2 bases from V and 5 bases from J; bases unmatched to any gene: 8. The CDR3 loop is CASSQQDRALNEQYF. Written as DNA, the CDR3 is TGTGCCAGCAGCCAACAGGACAGGGCCCTTAACGAGCAGTACTTC.

The V and J genes are TRBV2 and TRBJ1-5, with D perhaps TRBD1 (5 bases). The CDR3 is 16 residues long. CDR1 SNHLY and CDR2 FYNNEI come from the germline V gene. With 8 bases removed from V and 0 bases from J, the gap between germline ends came to 17 bases. CDR3 nucleotides: TGTGCCAGCGGGGGTGAAGGGTTACTTAGCAATCAGCCCCAGCATTTT. Translating it yields CASGGEGLLSNQPQHF.

The chain is built from TRBV6-5 and TRBJ2-7; D may be TRBD1 or TRBD2 (5 bases each). The germline CDR1 and CDR2 sequences are MNHEY and SVGAGI. This CDR3 contains 14 residues. The V gene lost 4 bases and the J gene lost 1 base, with 11 bases spanning the gap. The DNA of the CDR3 is TGTGCCAGCAGTTCCGGGACCGGTTCCTACGAGCAGTACTTC. Translating gives CASSSGTGSYEQYF.

Concerning this clone itself: One end of the junction does not line up with germline, which may come from a read error. The gene calls are TRBV18 and TRBJ2-3; the match to TRBD2 covers 7 bases. CDR1 and CDR2 from the germline V gene are KGHSH and LQKENI. This CDR3 comprises 13 residues. The CDR3 bases are TGTGCCAGCTCACCGGATGGGGCTAGCGGCCCGGATTTT. Its protein product is CASSPDGASGPDF.

The chain carries TRBV28 and TRBJ2-7; tentative D call: TRBD2 (7 bases). The germline V gene encodes CDR1 MDHEN and CDR2 SYDVKM. Trimming stripped 6 bases from V and 3 bases from J, with 18 bases between. CDR3 length: 15 residues. DNA for the CDR3: TGTGCCAGCAGCAAAGCGGGACAAACTTTCTACGAGCAGTACTTC. It codes for CASSKAGQTFYEQYF.

This sequence joins TRBV7-9 and TRBJ2-7; TRBD1 aligns across 9 bases. The CDR3 contains 16 residues. CDR1 and CDR2 (germline): SEHNR, FQNEAQ (reference sequence). The trim removed 1 base at V and 2 bases at J, leaving 6 bases unmatched. DNA of the CDR3: TGTGCCAGCAGCTTAGTAGGGACAGGGACGACCTACGAGCAGTACTTC. This gives the protein CASSLVGTGTTYEQYF.